Below are 5 T cell receptor beta chains sequenced from a single sample in a study of T cells in Graves' hyperthyroidism and ophthalmopathy. Researchers took RNA transcripts and amplified the TCR beta CDR3 regions from them. Primed by the HTBI set, a first-round RT-PCR was run on the TCR CDR3. Via MiXCR, TCRdb re-called the multiplex PCR reads, giving one row per CDR3 protein. The repertoire has some 560,000 distinct CDR3 sequences, around 15% of them found once; the top ten carry approximately 15%. Sample: blood. The receptors were gathered from a woman aged 40 to 50 with Graves' hyperthyroidism.

This clonotype was found many times. The genes are TRBV12-3 or TRBV12-4 and TRBJ2-7; 9 bases are a match to TRBD2. The CDR3 consists of 16 residues. Germline trimming cut 7 bases from V and 3 bases from J; bases unmatched to any gene: 13. CDR3 DNA sequence: TGTGCCAGCATTTCCTCCGGGACTAGCAGCTTCTACGAGCAGTACTTC. It specifies CASISSGTSSFYEQYF.

Ten or more counts support this clonotype. V and J are TRBV20-1 and TRBJ2-5, with 15 bases lining up with TRBD2. The CDR3 totals 21 residues. V shed 3 bases and J 5 bases; nucleotides not matched to a gene: 22. From germline, CDR1 is DFQATT and CDR2 SNEGSKA (reference sequence). CDR3 protein: CSASPLAPGLAGGSIGETQYF. CDR3 bases: TGCAGTGCTAGCCCGTTGGCACCGGGACTAGCGGGAGGATCCATTGGGGAGACCCAGTACTTC.

J is TRBJ2-7 and V is TRBV4-1; D not resolved. The CDR3 runs 12 residues. Between the trimmed V and J ends, which lost 0 bases and 7 bases, there was a span of 7 bases. Germline V gene data show CDR1 as MGHRA and CDR2 as YSYEKL. This CDR3 reads CASSQDRIEQYF. CDR3 bases: TGCGCCAGCAGCCAAGATAGAATTGAGCAGTACTTC.

Concerning this clonotype: The CDR3 does not end in the conserved phenylalanine or tryptophan, so this is likely a read error. V usage is TRBV9 and J usage is TRBJ2-5, with D perhaps TRBD1 (5 bases). This CDR3 has 16 amino acids. V lost 4 bases and J lost 0, with 16 bases in between. The V gene's germline CDR1 is SGDLS and CDR2 YYNGEE. CDR3 nucleotide sequence: TGTGCCAGCAGCTCGACAGAGGCACTAAACCAAGAGACCCAGTACCTC. Amino acid sequence: CASSSTEALNQETQYL.

J is TRBJ2-2 and V is TRBV30; no definite D call. Germline CDR1 and CDR2: GTSNPN and SVGIG (reference sequence). V dropped 3 bases and J dropped 4 bases, with 3 bases sitting between them. CDR3 size: 11 residues. Here the CDR3 reads CAWSPTGELFF. The DNA of the CDR3 is TGTGCCTGGAGCCCCACCGGGGAGCTGTTTTTT.